These T cell receptor beta chains were read from a single sample in a study of identical twins. MiXCR was run by TCRdb on the 5' RACE reads, yielding one entry per CDR3 protein. Of approximately 700,000 distinct CDR3 sequences detected, roughly 6% appear once; the ten largest clones hold approximately 1.6%. Sequencing input: naive T cells sorted from blood. The receptors were gathered from a man aged 18 to 35 in good health. Both conserved end residues are part of each CDR3.

j_gene | v_gene | CDR3aa
TRBJ2-5 | TRBV11-2 | CASSSGGTSKETQYF
TRBJ1-3 | TRBV20-1 | CSASQRNGNTIYF
TRBJ2-1 | TRBV10-3 | CAISETVASPYNEQFF
TRBJ1-5 | TRBV24-1 | CATSDFLSNQPQHF
TRBJ2-5 | TRBV4-1 | CASSQGVGREETQYF
TRBJ2-2 | TRBV19 | CASSMGGELFF
TRBJ2-5 | TRBV27 | CASSLSTRAETQYF
TRBJ2-5 | TRBV20-1 | CSARDEGQGWQTQYF
TRBJ2-5 | TRBV27 | CASIGLNQETQYF
TRBJ2-2 | TRBV4-1 | CASSQVTDPNTGELFF
TRBJ2-7 | TRBV6-1 | CASRVTGSSYEQYF
TRBJ2-1 | TRBV5-1 | CASSPIQGRRNEQFF
TRBJ2-1 | TRBV6-5 | CASSYLGSGPYNEQFF
TRBJ2-5 | TRBV6-5 | CASSYSSGSLQETQYF
TRBJ2-1 | TRBV5-1 | CASSREGFSYNEQFF
TRBJ2-5 | TRBV18 | CASSPGQGVRETQYF
TRBJ2-5 | TRBV5-1 | CASSLAAQQETQYF